This TCR beta chain came from a study of Ad26.COV2.S vaccination and SARS-CoV-2 variants (dated by TCRdb to the early 2020s). Concerning the study at large: Vaccine-arm donors were drawn from COV1001, a multicentre, randomized, double-blind, placebo-controlled phase I-IIa trial of Ad26.COV2.S in healthy adults. A total of around 32 samples were included in the TCR-sequenced set, comprising roughly 20 Ad26.COV2.S vaccine recipients, 5 placebo recipients and 8 SARS-CoV-2 convalescent individuals. Ad26.COV2.S was administered intramuscularly at a dose of 5x10^10 or 1x10^11 viral particles, either as one shot or as two shots given 56 days apart. Trial participants were randomized into five groups of five: low-dose or high-dose Ad26.COV2.S given once or twice, or placebo on both occasions. Blinding of investigators to trial group allocation was maintained during experiments and outcome assessment. The specificity and breadth of SARS-CoV-2-reactive T cell receptors after Ad26.COV2.S vaccination were assessed by TCRbeta repertoire sequencing. Overall results and qualifications from the work: Comparable non-spike TCR breadth was observed between vaccine and placebo recipients, consistent with only spike being contained in the vaccine. The study lacked the statistical power to compare responses across vaccine doses or regimens. Substantial breadth of spike-specific CD8+ and CD4+ T cell responses was reported after vaccination. According to the authors, total T cell responses may have been underestimated by the TCR breadth and depth analyses. Compared with placebo recipients, Ad26.COV2.S recipients showed higher spike-specific TCR breadth (P = 0.0014).

Concerning this clone itself: Its antigen is still unknown. There are no base qualities to consult, and no much larger clone falls within one base.

Via the germline V gene, CDR1 is SGHRS and CDR2 YFSETQ. The CDR3 goes from the cysteine to the phenylalanine over 19 residues. Only the CDR3 part of the read is kept: 57 bases, read in frame from the first base. Trimming accounts for 2 bases at V and 1 base at J, while the number of junction bases matched to no gene is 14. The immunoSEQ Assay was used to sequence TCRbeta CDR3 regions. After extraction, genomic DNA underwent amplification by bias-controlled multiplex PCR, followed by high-throughput sequencing. As for how the authors treated the data: To quantify the absolute abundance of each unique TCRbeta CDR3 region, sequences were collapsed and filtered. Usable DNA was measured by amplifying reference genes present in all nucleated cells, and TCRbeta template counts were normalized to that usable DNA to estimate T cell fraction. Repertoire TCRs were annotated as SARS-CoV-2-specific by exact matching of V gene, CDR3 amino acid sequence and J gene to a known reactive TCR set. The reference SARS-CoV-2 TCR set was derived from MIRA and filtered for enrichment in COVID-19-positive ImmuneCODE repertoires, a step that removed public or cross-reactive TCRs. Based on the MIRA antigens, annotated TCRs were further analysed at the level of specific ORF or position within ORF. Breadth was defined as the number of annotated unique rearrangements divided by the total number of unique productive rearrangements, and depth was defined as the summed frequency of the annotated unique rearrangements. TCR breadth was compared between groups using two-sided Wilcoxon rank-sum tests. Sourced from immuneACCESS, this table was stored by TCRdb with only in-frame sequences that have V and J called. A share of the clones is absent; for the studies checked, an unresolved V gene accounts for under half, and the remainder has no known explanation. V and J calls and clone size are given by that table; D and trimming were obtained from the DNA. The sample data list 380,000 or so clones, and 86% of these were observed just once. About 10% of the sample rests with the top ten.

This sample's treatment or condition label indicates: approximately 18 received Ad26.COV2.S at low or high dose, single or two shots; five or six received placebo; per-sample allocation not given. For vaccine and placebo recipients, repertoires were sequenced using samples collected on day 63 after the first injection. Between 29 July and 7 August 2020, Cohort 1b enrolled around 24 adults aged 18-55 years at one site in Boston, USA. As a vaccine, Ad26.COV2.S was a replication-incompetent adenovirus type 26 vector that expressed a prefusion-stabilized SARS-CoV-2 spike protein derived from the original Wuhan strain.

Recombination linked TRBV5-1 to TRBJ2-7; 11 bases in the junction line up with TRBD1. Sequencing used peripheral blood, obtained in a trial of Ad26.COV2.S vaccine versus placebo. The receptor was isolated from a person aged 18 to 59 who received the Ad26.COV2.S COVID-19 vaccine or a placebo. For the CDR3, the sequence is CASSFSTDTGTGGSYEQYF. The sequence in DNA is TGCGCCAGCAGCTTTTCAACTGACACCGGGACAGGGGGTTCCTACGAGCAGTACTTC.